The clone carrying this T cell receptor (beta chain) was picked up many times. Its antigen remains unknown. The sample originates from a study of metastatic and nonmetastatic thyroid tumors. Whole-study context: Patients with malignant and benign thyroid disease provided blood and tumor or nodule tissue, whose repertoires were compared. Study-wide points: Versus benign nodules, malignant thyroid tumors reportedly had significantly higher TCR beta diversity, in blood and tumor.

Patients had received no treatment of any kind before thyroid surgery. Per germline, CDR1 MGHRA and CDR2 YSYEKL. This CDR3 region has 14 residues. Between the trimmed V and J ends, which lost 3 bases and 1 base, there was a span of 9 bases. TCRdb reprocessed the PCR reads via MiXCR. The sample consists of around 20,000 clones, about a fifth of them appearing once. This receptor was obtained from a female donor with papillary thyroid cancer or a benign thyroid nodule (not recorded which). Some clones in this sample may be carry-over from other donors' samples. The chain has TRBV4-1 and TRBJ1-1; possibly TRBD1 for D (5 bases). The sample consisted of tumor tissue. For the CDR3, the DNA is TGCGCCAGCAGCCAGTGGGGGGGGAACACTGAAGCTTTCTTT. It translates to CASSQWGGNTEAFF.